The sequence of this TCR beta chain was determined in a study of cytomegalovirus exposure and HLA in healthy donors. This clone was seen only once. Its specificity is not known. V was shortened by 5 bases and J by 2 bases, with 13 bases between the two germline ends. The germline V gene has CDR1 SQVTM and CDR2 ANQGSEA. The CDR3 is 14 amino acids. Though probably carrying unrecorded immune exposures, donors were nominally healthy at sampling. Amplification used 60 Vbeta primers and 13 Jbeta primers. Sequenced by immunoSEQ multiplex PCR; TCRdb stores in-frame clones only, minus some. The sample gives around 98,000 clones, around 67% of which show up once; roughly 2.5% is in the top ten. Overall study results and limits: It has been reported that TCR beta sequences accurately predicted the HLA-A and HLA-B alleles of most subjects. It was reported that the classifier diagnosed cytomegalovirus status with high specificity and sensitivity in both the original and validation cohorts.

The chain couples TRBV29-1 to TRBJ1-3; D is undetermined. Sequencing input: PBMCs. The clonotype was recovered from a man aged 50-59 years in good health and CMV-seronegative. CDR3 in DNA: TGCAGCGTTTCGGAGATTTCTACTGGAAACACCATATATTTT. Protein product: CSVSEISTGNTIYF.